Below are 6 T cell receptor beta chains sequenced from a single sample in a study of blood T cell repertoires in COVID-19. Clones were read by immunoSEQ multiplex PCR, and TCRdb kept only the in-frame ones, dropping some. The table shows 25,000 to 30,000 clones, with 82% occurring only once. Sequenced: peripheral blood. The receptors here all came from an elderly man with active or convalescent COVID-19.

The CDR3 sequence: CAKPDRVGPNTGELFF. The CDR3 region has the DNA TGTGCCAAACCTGACAGGGTTGGCCCGAACACCGGGGAGCTGTTTTTT. The chain has TRBV21-1 and TRBJ2-2; TRBD1 is the table's D call, not checked against the DNA. TRBV21-1 is described as a pseudogene. The CDR3 has 16 residues.

This sequence joins TRBV19 and TRBJ1-5; D may be TRBD1 (6 bases). Germline CDR1 reads LNHDA; CDR2 reads SQIVND (reference sequence). The CDR3 has 16 amino acids. V was trimmed by 4 bases and J by 7 bases, leaving 20 bases between them. As DNA, the CDR3 is TGTGCCAGTAGTAGGACCCGATTGACAGGAGGACAGCCCCAGCATTTT. Encoded protein: CASSRTRLTGGQPQHF. The full variable domain, with the rest looked up from reference TRBV19 and TRBJ1-5, is DGGITQSPKYLFRKEGQNVTLSCEQNLNHDAMYWYRQDPGQGLRLIYYSQIVNDFQKGDIAEGYSVSREKKESFPLTVTSAQKNPTAFYLCASSRTRLTGGQPQHFGDGTRLSIL.

The chain couples TRBV7-6 to TRBJ2-4; a possible D gene is TRBD2 (6 bases). Germline V gene data show CDR1 as SGHVS and CDR2 as FNYEAQ. This CDR3 comprises 14 residues. Between the trimmed V and J ends, which lost 4 bases and 0 bases, there was a span of 7 bases. The CDR3 bases are TGTGCCAGCAGCTCGGGACTAGCCAAAAACATTCAGTACTTC. This codes for CASSSGLAKNIQYF.

This clone has just a few counts. The J gene is TRBJ1-1, the V gene TRBV9; 8 bases agree with TRBD1. Germline V gene data show CDR1 as SGDLS and CDR2 as YYNGEE. This CDR3 has 15 amino acids. Trimming removed 4 bases from V and 5 bases from J; junction bases left unmatched: 10. CDR3 amino acids: CASSTRDRSATEAFF. The CDR3 nucleotides read TGTGCCAGCAGCACTCGGGACAGGAGCGCTACTGAAGCTTTCTTT.

About this clone itself: The same CDR3 is also encoded by other DNA sequences in this sample. The V and J genes are TRBV7-9 and TRBJ2-3, with 7 bases matching TRBD2. This CDR3 has 14 residues. Unmatched junction bases numbered 6, after V lost 6 bases and J lost 3 bases. The germline V gene has CDR1 SEHNR and CDR2 FQNEAQ (reference sequence). Here the CDR3 reads CASSSAGGTDTQYF. The CDR3 nucleotides are TGTGCCAGCAGTTCCGCCGGGGGGACAGATACGCAGTATTTT.

The genes are TRBV6-5 and TRBJ2-3; D is undetermined. Germline lookup yields CDR1 MNHEY and CDR2 SVGAGI. This CDR3 has 15 residues. Trimming shortened V by 6 bases and J by 0 bases, and 13 bases separated the two germline ends. The CDR3 loop reads CASRSNMISTDTQYF. The CDR3 nucleotides are TGTGCCAGCAGGTCGAACATGATAAGCACAGATACGCAGTATTTT.